The rows below give T cell receptor beta chains drawn from one sample of a study of PD-1 blockade in classical Hodgkin lymphoma. Some clones are missing from TCRdb's copy, which holds only in-frame ones; the method was immunoSEQ multiplex PCR. The table includes approximately 96,000 clones, 85% to 95% detected once. Sample: peripheral blood mononuclear cells (PBMCs), taken before the fourth cycle of nivolumab. Receptors originate from a human donor with classical Hodgkin lymphoma. The CDR3 runs from the conserved cysteine through the conserved F or W. D genes are given only for firm matches. Where a row states a size, it is once, few, many or the class of an expanded clone; other rows omit it.

D: .
size: .
J: TRBJ2-2
V: TRBV11-3
DNA: TGTGCCAGCAGCTTAGAAGGGGAGGAGCTGTTTTTT
CDR3: CASSLEGEELFF

D: TRBD1
size: .
J: TRBJ1-2
V: TRBV2
DNA: TGTGCCAGCAGTGGTAGATCTTTAGGGCAGGGGGGACGAATCTATGGCTACACCTTC
CDR3: CASSGRSLGQGGRIYGYTF

D: .
size: few
J: TRBJ1-3
V: TRBV30
DNA: TGTGCCTGGAGTGGGGGTTCCGCGGGAAACACCATATATTTT
CDR3: CAWSGGSAGNTIYF

D: TRBD1
size: .
J: TRBJ1-1
V: TRBV27
DNA: TGTGCCAGCTCCAGGGGGGGCACTGAAGCTTTCTTT
CDR3: CASSRGGTEAFF

D: .
size: .
J: TRBJ2-2
V: TRBV28
DNA: TGTGCCAGCAGTTTCCTTGGGGCGAACACCGGGGAGCTGTTTTTT
CDR3: CASSFLGANTGELFF

D: .
size: .
J: TRBJ2-3
V: TRBV7-9
DNA: TGTGCCAGCAGCCCCATTCCGACTAGGAGAGATACGCAGTATTTT
CDR3: CASSPIPTRRDTQYF

D: .
size: .
J: TRBJ1-1
V: TRBV6-6
DNA: TGTGCCAGCAGTTACTCACTGACCGACATGAACACTGAAGCTTTCTTT
CDR3: CASSYSLTDMNTEAFF

D: .
size: once
J: TRBJ1-2
V: TRBV7-9
DNA: TGTGCCAGCAGCTTCCGCGGGGCCGTATATGGCTACACCTTC
CDR3: CASSFRGAVYGYTF

D: .
size: .
J: TRBJ1-5
V: TRBV9
DNA: TGTGCCAGCAGCCCCCGTTTGGGGGCCCAGCCCCAGCATTTT
CDR3: CASSPRLGAQPQHF

D: TRBD2
size: .
J: TRBJ2-1
V: TRBV19
DNA: TGTGCCAGTAGTGCCACTAGCGCAACATACAATGAGCAGTTCTTC
CDR3: CASSATSATYNEQFF

D: .
size: .
J: TRBJ2-1
V: TRBV2
DNA: TGTGCCAGCCACCGGGACACTCCTAGCAATGAGCAGTTCTTC
CDR3: CASHRDTPSNEQFF

D: TRBD1
size: .
J: TRBJ2-7
V: TRBV19
DNA: TGTGCCAGTAGTATCGGGACAGGGGCGGTGTACGAGCAGTACTTC
CDR3: CASSIGTGAVYEQYF

D: TRBD2
size: .
J: TRBJ2-7
V: TRBV30
DNA: TGTGCCTGGAGGCGAGTGGGACTAGCGGAGTTCTACGAGCAGTACTTC
CDR3: CAWRRVGLAEFYEQYF

D: .
size: .
J: TRBJ1-4
V: TRBV6-5
DNA: TGTGCCAGCAGTTACTCGACCGGGACCTATGAAAAACTGTTTTTT
CDR3: CASSYSTGTYEKLFF

D: .
size: .
J: TRBJ1-6
V: TRBV4-1
DNA: TGCGCCAGCAGCCAAGATTCCGGGGTTGGTTCACCCCTCCACTTT
CDR3: CASSQDSGVGSPLHF

D: .
size: .
J: TRBJ2-5
V: TRBV6-4
DNA: TGTGCCAGCAGTGCGACAGTAGGACGACAAGAGACCCAGTACTTC
CDR3: CASSATVGRQETQYF

D: .
size: .
J: TRBJ2-2
V: TRBV13
DNA: TGTGCCAGCAGCGCGCCTCGGGCTAGGAGGGGGGAGCTGTTTTTT
CDR3: CASSAPRARRGELFF

D: TRBD1
size: .
J: TRBJ1-1
V: TRBV28
DNA: TGTGCCAGCAGTTCGAGACAGGGGTCGGGGAACACTGAAGCTTTCTTT
CDR3: CASSSRQGSGNTEAFF

D: .
size: .
J: TRBJ2-7
V: TRBV9
DNA: TGTGCCAGCAGCCCCCGGGTGGGGACTCCCAACGAGCAGTACTTC
CDR3: CASSPRVGTPNEQYF

D: .
size: few
J: TRBJ1-1
V: TRBV27
DNA: TGTGCCAGCAGTCTCCCAGGAAAGCGGGGTACTGAAGCTTTCTTT
CDR3: CASSLPGKRGTEAFF

D: .
size: .
J: TRBJ1-1
V: TRBV25-1
DNA: TGTGCCAGCAGTGAATGGGCGGAGACCTCCGAAGCTTTCTTT
CDR3: CASSEWAETSEAFF

D: .
size: .
J: TRBJ2-5
V: TRBV7-7
DNA: TGTGCCAGCAGCTTAGCGCCCGGCCGGGAGACCCAGTACTTC
CDR3: CASSLAPGRETQYF

D: .
size: .
J: TRBJ2-3
V: TRBV4-1
DNA: TGCGCCAGCAGACAGGGAATTATGCAGTATTTT
CDR3: CASRQGIMQYF

D: TRBD1
size: .
J: TRBJ1-1
V: TRBV11-2
DNA: TGTGCCAGCAGCTTAGATTGGGACAGGGGCACTGAAGCTTTCTTT
CDR3: CASSLDWDRGTEAFF

D: .
size: .
J: TRBJ2-2
V: TRBV5-1
DNA: TGCGCCAGCAGCTTAGAGCTAGCGCTGAACACCGGGGAGCTGTTTTTT
CDR3: CASSLELALNTGELFF

D: TRBD1
size: .
J: TRBJ2-3
V: TRBV6-6
DNA: TGTGCCAGCAGTTACCCCAAGACAGGGGATGATACGCAGTATTTT
CDR3: CASSYPKTGDDTQYF

D: TRBD2
size: .
J: TRBJ2-1
V: TRBV19
DNA: TGTGCCAGTAGTACTTTCACTAGCGGGAGCTCCTACAATGAGCAGTTCTTC
CDR3: CASSTFTSGSSYNEQFF

D: .
size: .
J: TRBJ1-4
V: TRBV19
DNA: TGTGCCAGTAAGAATTCGGGGGCAACTAATGAAAAACTGTTTTTT
CDR3: CASKNSGATNEKLFF

D: TRBD2
size: once
J: TRBJ2-1
V: TRBV11-2
DNA: TGTGCCAGCAGCATGCGACTAGCGGCCTACAATGAGCAGTTCTTC
CDR3: CASSMRLAAYNEQFF

D: .
size: .
J: TRBJ1-5
V: TRBV5-1
DNA: TGCGCCAGCAGCTTGGTCGGCGAGAATCAGCCCCAGCATTTT
CDR3: CASSLVGENQPQHF

D: TRBD1
size: .
J: TRBJ1-3
V: TRBV28
DNA: TGTGCCAGCAGTTTGGCCAGGGGGACTAGTTCTGGAAACACCATATATTTT
CDR3: CASSLARGTSSGNTIYF

D: .
size: .
J: TRBJ1-4
V: TRBV27
DNA: TGTGCCAGCAGTCCCCGAACTAGGCTTCGAAGGAGTGAAAAACTGTTTTTT
CDR3: CASSPRTRLRRSEKLFF

D: .
size: .
J: TRBJ1-1
V: TRBV27
DNA: TGTGCCACCTCCCTTCGACTAGGGGGGAACACTGAAGCTTTCTTT
CDR3: CATSLRLGGNTEAFF

D: TRBD2
size: .
J: TRBJ2-2
V: TRBV6-6
DNA: TGTGCCAGCAGGCCCTCTAGCGGGAGAAGCACCGGGGAGCTGTTTTTT
CDR3: CASRPSSGRSTGELFF

D: .
size: .
J: TRBJ1-2
V: TRBV30
DNA: TGTGCCTGGAGTGTAGGCTTTCAGGGACGGGTAGGCTACACCTTC
CDR3: CAWSVGFQGRVGYTF

D: TRBD1
size: .
J: TRBJ1-3
V: TRBV28
DNA: TGTGCCAGCACTCAAAGGGACAGAATAACTGGAAACACCATATATTTT
CDR3: CASTQRDRITGNTIYF

D: .
size: .
J: TRBJ2-7
V: TRBV6-1
DNA: TGTGCCAGCAGTGGACTTCTGATATCCTACGAGCAGTACTTC
CDR3: CASSGLLISYEQYF

D: TRBD1
size: .
J: TRBJ2-1
V: TRBV5-1
DNA: TGCGCCAGCAGCTTGGGGCAGGGGGCAACCTACAATGAGCAGTTCTTC
CDR3: CASSLGQGATYNEQFF

D: .
size: once
J: TRBJ2-2
V: TRBV7-7
DNA: TGTGCTAGCAGTTTAGGCGTAACGAACACCGGGGAGCTGTTTTTT
CDR3: CASSLGVTNTGELFF

D: .
size: once
J: TRBJ1-5
V: TRBV13
DNA: TGTGCCAGCAGCTTATCAGGGAGTGGCCAGCCCCAGCATTTT
CDR3: CASSLSGSGQPQHF

D: .
size: .
J: TRBJ1-1
V: TRBV10-2
DNA: TGCGCCAGCAGTGAGTCGGCCAGGATTCTAATGAACACTGAAGCTTTCTTT
CDR3: CASSESARILMNTEAFF

D: TRBD2
size: .
J: TRBJ2-5
V: TRBV10-3
DNA: TGTGCCATCAGTGAGTCTAGCGGGAGTAGCGAGACCCAGTACTTC
CDR3: CAISESSGSSETQYF

D: TRBD2
size: .
J: TRBJ2-5
V: TRBV7-9
DNA: TGTGCCAGCAGCCGCCTAGCGGGAGTAGAGACCCAGTACTTC
CDR3: CASSRLAGVETQYF

D: TRBD1
size: .
J: TRBJ2-7
V: TRBV6-5
DNA: TGTGCCAGCAGCCTCGGGACAGGGGGCTACGAGCAGTACTTC
CDR3: CASSLGTGGYEQYF

D: .
size: .
J: TRBJ2-6
V: TRBV6-5
DNA: TGTGCCAGCAGTTACGCGAACTCTGGGGCCAACGTCCTGACTTTC
CDR3: CASSYANSGANVLTF

D: .
size: .
J: TRBJ2-7
V: TRBV28
DNA: TGTGCCAGCAGTTTATCAGGGGTTCCCTCCTACGAGCAGTACTTC
CDR3: CASSLSGVPSYEQYF

D: TRBD2
size: .
J: TRBJ2-1
V: TRBV27
DNA: TGTGCCAGCAGTTTAGATTGGACTAGCGGGAGCAATGAGCAGTTCTTC
CDR3: CASSLDWTSGSNEQFF

D: .
size: .
J: TRBJ1-1
V: TRBV6-4
DNA: TGTGCCAGCAGTAAACAGGGAGGGAGTGAAGCTTTCTTT
CDR3: CASSKQGGSEAFF

D: .
size: .
J: TRBJ2-7
V: TRBV6-5
DNA: TGTGCCAGCAGTTACTCGGTGACAGGTTCCTACGAGCAGTACTTC
CDR3: CASSYSVTGSYEQYF

D: .
size: .
J: TRBJ1-2
V: TRBV18
DNA: TGTGCCAGCTCACCACGAGTGCAGGGGTCCAGAGGCTACACCTTC
CDR3: CASSPRVQGSRGYTF

D: .
size: .
J: TRBJ2-1
V: TRBV13
DNA: TGTGCCAGCAGCTTAGGCAGGAGGAATGAGCAGTTCTTC
CDR3: CASSLGRRNEQFF